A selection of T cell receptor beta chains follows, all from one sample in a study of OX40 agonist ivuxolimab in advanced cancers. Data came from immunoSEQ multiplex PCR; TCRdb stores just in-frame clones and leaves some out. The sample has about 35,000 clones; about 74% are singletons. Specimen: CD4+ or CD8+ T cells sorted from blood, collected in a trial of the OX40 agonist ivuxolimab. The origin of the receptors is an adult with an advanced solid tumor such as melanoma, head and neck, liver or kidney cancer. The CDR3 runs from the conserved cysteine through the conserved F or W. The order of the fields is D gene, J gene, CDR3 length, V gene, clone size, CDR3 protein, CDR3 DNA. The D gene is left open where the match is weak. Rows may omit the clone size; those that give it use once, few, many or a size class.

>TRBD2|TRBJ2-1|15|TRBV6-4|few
CASSTSGGPYNEQFF
TGTGCCAGCAGCACTAGCGGGGGGCCCTACAATGAGCAGTTCTTC
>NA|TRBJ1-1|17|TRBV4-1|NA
CASSQDTRVRVNTEAFF
TGCGCCAGCAGCCAAGATACCCGGGTTAGGGTGAACACTGAAGCTTTCTTT
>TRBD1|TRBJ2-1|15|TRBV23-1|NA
CASSQRDRVVNEQFF
TGCGCCAGCAGTCAAAGGGACAGGGTTGTCAATGAGCAGTTCTTC
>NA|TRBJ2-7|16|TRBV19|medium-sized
CASSIAGGPSSYEQYF
TGTGCCAGTAGTATTGCCGGGGGACCGAGCTCCTACGAGCAGTACTTC
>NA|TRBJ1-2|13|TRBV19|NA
CASSITDSPGYTF
TGTGCCAGTAGTATAACCGACTCGCCTGGCTACACCTTC
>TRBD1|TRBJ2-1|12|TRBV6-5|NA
CASSYTGDEQFF
TGTGCCAGCAGTTACACAGGGGATGAGCAGTTCTTC
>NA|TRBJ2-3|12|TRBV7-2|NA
CATHPGTDTQYF
TGTGCCACTCACCCCGGGACGGATACGCAGTATTTT
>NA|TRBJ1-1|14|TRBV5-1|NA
CASMEQVGNTEAFF
TGCGCCAGCATGGAACAGGTTGGGAACACTGAAGCTTTCTTT
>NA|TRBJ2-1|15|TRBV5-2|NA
CASSLGRDSYNEQFF
TGTGCCAGCAGCCTTGGACGGGATTCTTACAATGAGCAGTTCTTC
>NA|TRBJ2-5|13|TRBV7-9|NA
CASSHPYIETQYF
TGTGCCAGCAGCCACCCTTACATAGAGACCCAGTACTTC
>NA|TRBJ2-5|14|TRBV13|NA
CASSLGRTGETQYF
TGTGCCAGCAGCCTGGGACGGACTGGGGAGACCCAGTACTTC
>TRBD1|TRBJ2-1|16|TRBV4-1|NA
CASSPEGTGNYNEQFF
TGCGCCAGCAGCCCGGAAGGGACAGGGAACTACAATGAGCAGTTCTTC
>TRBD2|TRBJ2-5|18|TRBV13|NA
CASSLGAGALPDQETQYF
TGTGCCAGCAGCTTAGGAGCGGGGGCATTACCAGACCAAGAGACCCAGTACTTC
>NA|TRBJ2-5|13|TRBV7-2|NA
CASSYGQQETQYF
TGTGCCAGCAGCTACGGACAGCAAGAGACCCAGTACTTC